The clone carrying this TCR beta chain was observed at least ten times. Its specificity is unknown. The read terminates 3 residues ahead of where the CDR3 ends, so the germline J gene completes it. The ends lost 3 bases at V and 6 bases at J; junction bases unmatched: 1. The germline CDR1 and CDR2 sequences are SGHTA and FQGNSA. The CDR3 spans 13 residues. Clones were sequenced by immunoSEQ multiplex PCR, and TCRdb holds only the in-frame ones, with some missing. Observed are tens of thousands of clones, no singletons, with the top ten taking around 3.1%. The data belong to a study of T cell clonality in common variable immunodeficiency. General study results and limits: Compared with healthy controls, CVID subjects showed increased TCRbeta clonality, mostly in about a third.

The source of this sequence is a person aged 18-70 years in good health. This chain joins TRBV7-2 and TRBJ2-2; 7 bases are shared with TRBD2. Material for sequencing was peripheral blood mononuclear cells. CDR3: CASSLTSPGELFF. The sequenced part of the CDR3 DNA is TGTGCCAGCAGCTTGACTAGCCCCGGGGAG.